The 31 T cell receptor beta chains presented below share a single source sample, sequenced in a study of shared clonotypes between healthy human individuals (dated by TCRdb to about 2020). The library was built by means of the immunoSEQ multiplex PCR assay. TCRdb limited this immuneACCESS table to in-frame rearrangements with V and J called. A share of clones is missing; checked studies link under half to unresolved V genes, and the rest is unexplained. This sample lists about half a million clones; 65% to 85% were detected once. The ten biggest clones cover roughly 12% of the sample. The specimen was PBMCs. The receptor set was obtained from a woman aged 35 to 49 in good health. Some clones in this sample may be carry-over from other donors' samples.

Turning to this clone: This likely came from a read error, as a far larger clone is one base away. The rearrangement links TRBV28 to TRBJ1-2, with D maybe TRBD1 (5 bases). The CDR3 has 15 residues. Per the germline V gene, CDR1 is MDHEN and CDR2 is SYDVKM. V was shortened by 5 bases and J by 3 bases, with 16 bases between the two germline ends. CDR3 sequence (DNA): TGTGCCAGCAGTCCCAACGACATGGGACACTATGGCTACACCTTC. Its translation is CASSPNDMGHYGYTF.

The chain links TRBV18 to TRBJ2-7; no clear D. Germline CDR1 is KGHSH and CDR2 is LQKENI. There are 12 residues in the CDR3. The V and J ends lost 5 bases and 2 bases respectively, with 7 bases between them. The CDR3 bases are TGTGCCAGCTCAATCCTACCCTACGAGCAGTACTTC. Translated: CASSILPYEQYF.

This clone was detected once. This likely came from a read error, as a far larger clone is one base away. The chain has TRBV7-9 and TRBJ1-1, with D unclear. Germline CDR1 SEHNR, CDR2 FQNEAQ (reference sequence). The CDR3 length is 12 residues. CDR3 DNA sequence: TGTGCCGGCAGCTCTGTCGACACTGAAGCTTTCTTT. Residues: CAGSSVDTEAFF.

The chain recombines TRBV28 with TRBJ2-2; 12 nucleotides agree with TRBD1. This CDR3 spans 15 amino acids. Germline CDR1 is MDHEN and CDR2 is SYDVKM. V shed 5 bases and J 7 bases; nucleotides not matched to a gene: 5. The CDR3 loop reads CASSGGQGAFGELFF. For the CDR3, the DNA is TGTGCCAGCAGTGGGGGACAGGGGGCGTTCGGGGAGCTGTTTTTT.

The count of this clone is one. V gene TRBV7-9 combines with J gene TRBJ2-3; D not resolved. Between the trimmed V and J ends, which lost 1 base and 0 bases, there was a span of 8 bases. The CDR3 contains 15 residues. Germline-derived CDR1 and CDR2 are SEHNR and FQNEAQ (reference sequence). The CDR3, as DNA: TGTGCCAGCAGCTTAGGGTTAGCTAGCACAGATACGCAGTATTTT. This encodes CASSLGLASTDTQYF.

There are many counts of this clone. This chain uses TRBV19 with TRBJ1-2; D is unclear. Germline CDR1 and CDR2: LNHDA and SQIVND (reference sequence). The germline V and J ends were trimmed by 5 bases and 5 bases, with 18 bases remaining between them. This CDR3 is built from 15 residues. The CDR3 region has the DNA TGTGCCAGTAGTGGGTCTTTTGGACGGACGTATGGCTACACCTTC. Translation gives CASSGSFGRTYGYTF.

About this clone itself: A single base is all that separates this from a far larger clone, so a read error is likely. V and J are TRBV30 and TRBJ1-5; D might be TRBD1 (5 bases). The CDR3 length is 13 residues. Germline assignment: CDR1 GTSNPN and CDR2 SVGIG (reference sequence). The CDR3: CTWNMGGNQPQHF. The CDR3 nucleotides are TGTACCTGGAATATGGGGGGTAATCAGCCCCAGCATTTT.

Turning to this clone: A single base is all that separates this from a far larger clone, so a read error is likely. The chain recombines TRBV30 with TRBJ2-5; no clear D gene. Germline V gene data show CDR1 as GTSNPN and CDR2 as SVGIG (reference sequence). The CDR3 length is 14 residues. With 3 bases removed from V and 0 bases from J, the gap between germline ends came to 11 bases. CDR3 protein: CAWRRLQYQETQYF. CDR3 nucleotide sequence: TGTGCCTGGAGGAGGCTCCAGTACCAAGAGACCCAGTACTTC.

This clone was observed a single time. The chain couples TRBV25-1 to TRBJ2-7; D is possibly TRBD1 (5 bases). The V end lost 11 bases, the J end lost 4 bases, and 30 bases lay between the germline ends. Germline CDR1 is MGHDK and CDR2 is SYGVNS. The CDR3 extends over 17 amino acids. Here the CDR3 DNA reads TGTGCCGGATACCTAGGAGCGCGCGTCCAGGGCGGATACGAGCAGTACTTC. Protein product: CAGYLGARVQGGYEQYF.

CDR3 region: CASSFSSGSRETQYF. For the CDR3, the DNA is TGTGCCAGCAGTTTTTCTAGCGGGAGTAGAGAGACCCAGTACTTC. The chain is built from TRBV7-2 and TRBJ2-5; 10 positions agree with TRBD2. V dropped 6 bases and J dropped 4; count of bases not matched to a gene: 8. Germline V gene sequence: CDR1 SGHTA, CDR2 FQGNSA. This CDR3 spans 15 amino acids.

The rearrangement joins TRBV4-2 to TRBJ2-1; D not certain. V shed 0 bases and J shed 8 bases, with 17 bases lying between them. Germline assignment: CDR1 LGHNA and CDR2 YNFKEQ. CDR3 length: 16 amino acids. The CDR3 DNA follows: TGTGCCAGCAGCCAAGATAGTCAATCATTGGATTATGAGCAGTTCTTC. It yields the protein CASSQDSQSLDYEQFF.

The rearrangement uses TRBV7-2 and TRBJ1-2, with 9 bases fitting TRBD1. Germline V gene data show CDR1 as SGHTA and CDR2 as FQGNSA. V gave up 6 bases and J gave up 3 bases; unmatched junction bases: 5. The CDR3 sequence is 14 residues long. The CDR3 region has the DNA TGTGCCAGCAGGACAGACAGGGGGGACTATGGCTACACCTTC. It encodes CASRTDRGDYGYTF.

This chain uses TRBV19 with TRBJ1-1, with D possibly being TRBD1 (6 bases). This CDR3 is built from 19 residues. Germline CDR1 reads LNHDA; CDR2 reads SQIVND (reference sequence). Trimming removed 3 bases at V and 0 bases at J, with 23 bases between. CDR3 sequence reads: CASSIQTGSWARMNTEAFF. CDR3 in DNA: TGTGCCAGTAGTATCCAGACAGGCTCTTGGGCACGCATGAACACTGAAGCTTTCTTT.

This clone was detected only a few times. This chain uses TRBV28 with TRBJ2-4, with 11 bases identical to TRBD2. V lost 4 bases, J lost 6 bases, and 11 bases stayed unmatched. The CDR3 is 17 amino acids. CDR1 is MDHEN and CDR2 is SYDVKM in the germline V gene. The CDR3 is CASSSMTSGNGRNIQYF. CDR3 coding DNA: TGTGCCAGCAGTTCAATGACTAGCGGGAACGGGAGAAACATTCAGTACTTC.

The chain carries TRBV7-3 and TRBJ2-1, with D unresolved. The V end lost 2 bases, the J end lost 5 bases, and 10 bases lay between the germline ends. CDR1 and CDR2 (germline): SGHTA, FQGTGA. The CDR3 contains 14 residues. The CDR3 reads CASSLSGRDNEQFF. The CDR3, as DNA: TGTGCCAGCAGCTTATCTGGTAGGGACAATGAGCAGTTCTTC.

The CDR3: CASSSTGTEGVYGYTF. The DNA of the CDR3 is TGTGCCAGCAGTTCTACCGGGACAGAAGGAGTCTATGGCTACACCTTC. This chain connects TRBV28 to TRBJ1-2, with TRBD1 matching 7 bases. Germline values: CDR1 MDHEN, CDR2 SYDVKM. This CDR3 has 16 amino acids. The J segment lost 4 bases and the V segment lost 4 bases, leaving 12 bases of the junction unmatched.

This chain connects TRBV7-2 to TRBJ1-2; TRBD1 matches 8 bases. CDR3 size: 15 residues. The V gene end was trimmed by 4 bases and the J gene end by 8 bases; junction bases not matched to a gene: 12. CDR1 SGHTA and CDR2 FQGNSA come from the germline V gene. The CDR3 here is CASSSDRGLMEGYTF. The CDR3 DNA reads TGTGCCAGCAGCTCAGACAGGGGATTAATGGAGGGCTACACCTTC. The complete variable domain, with remaining parts taken from reference TRBV7-2 and TRBJ1-2, reads GAGVSQSPSNKVTEKGKDVELRCDPISGHTALYWYRQSLGQGLEFLIYFQGNSAPDKSGLPSDRFSAERTGGSVSTLTIQRTQQEDSAVYLCASSSDRGLMEGYTFGSGTRLTVV.

This clone was counted a few times. J is TRBJ1-4 and V is TRBV6-5; D might be TRBD1 (6 bases). Germline V gene sequence: CDR1 MNHEY, CDR2 SVGAGI. This CDR3 comprises 15 residues. Trimming left V 4 bases short and J 0 bases short, with 9 bases between. This CDR3 is CASSSDSATNEKLFF. The CDR3 coding sequence is TGTGCCAGCAGTTCGGACAGTGCAACTAATGAAAAACTGTTTTTT.

The sample holds a few counts of this clone. This chain uses TRBV4-3 with TRBJ2-1, with 11 bases matching TRBD2. The CDR3 runs 17 residues. The germline gives CDR1 LGHNA, CDR2 YSLEER. Trimming took 3 bases from V and 4 from J; bases not matched to a gene: 8. The CDR3 nucleotides are TGCGCCAGCAGCCACTACGCGGGACTAGCGGATTACAATGAGCAGTTCTTC. It encodes CASSHYAGLADYNEQFF.

This rearrangement joins TRBV28 to TRBJ1-2; 7 bases match TRBD1. V was clipped by 5 bases and J by 4 bases; unmatched bases: 16. Germline CDR1 MDHEN, CDR2 SYDVKM. There are 17 residues in the CDR3. DNA of the CDR3: TGTGCCAGCAGTCTCGGGACAGTTGGGGGGAGTGGCTATGGCTACACCTTC. This translates into CASSLGTVGGSGYGYTF.

Comment on this clone: This likely traces to a read error, being one base from a far larger clone. The chain has TRBV10-3 and TRBJ2-6; TRBD2 might be the D (5 bases). The CDR3 loop spans 16 amino acids. CDR1 is ENHRY, CDR2 SYGVKD, per germline. CDR3 nucleotide sequence: TGTGCCAGCAGTGACTTGGACTTCTCTGGGGCCAACGTCCTGACTTTC. Its translation is CASSDLDFSGANVLTF.

The chain recombines TRBV2 with TRBJ2-2; the D is unclear. This CDR3 contains 13 residues. Per the germline V gene, CDR1 is SNHLY and CDR2 is FYNNEI. V lost 4 bases, J lost 1 base, and 4 bases lay in between. The CDR3 sequence: CASSALNTGELFF. The CDR3 nucleotides are TGTGCCAGCAGTGCTCTGAACACCGGGGAGCTGTTTTTT.

On this clone: This likely reflects a read error, since a far larger clone is one base away. This chain links TRBV30 with TRBJ1-2, with D possibly matching TRBD1 (5 bases). This CDR3 has 14 amino acids. Germline lookup yields CDR1 GTSNPN and CDR2 SVGIG (reference sequence). The CDR3 reads CACSDSGQAYGYTF. DNA of the CDR3: TGTGCCTGTAGTGACTCGGGGCAGGCCTATGGCTACACCTTC. Supplemented by reference TRBV30 and TRBJ1-2, the full variable domain reads SQTIHQWPATLVQPVGSPLSLECTVEGTSNPNLYWYRQAAGRGLQLLFYSVGIGQISSEVPQNLSASRPQDRQFILSSKKLLLSDSGFYLCACSDSGQAYGYTFGSGTRLTVV.

V gene TRBV5-1 combines with J gene TRBJ1-2; weak D call: TRBD1 (5 bases). The germline gives CDR1 SGHRS, CDR2 YFSETQ. This CDR3 comprises 14 residues. Trimming shortened V by 4 bases and J by 3 bases, and 13 bases separated the two germline ends. The CDR3 DNA reads TGCGCCAGCAGCCCGGGGACCTGGGACTATGGCTACACCTTC. This translates into CASSPGTWDYGYTF. Combining the CDR3 with reference TRBV5-1 and TRBJ1-2 gives the whole variable domain KAGVTQTPRYLIKTRGQQVTLSCSPISGHRSVSWYQQTPGQGLQFLFEYFSETQRNKGNFPGRFSGRQFSNSRSEMNVSTLELGDSALYLCASSPGTWDYGYTFGSGTRLTVV.

This clone was seen just once. The chain joins TRBV5-1 to TRBJ1-4; no reliable D call. V was shortened by 3 bases and J by 5 bases, with 8 bases between the two germline ends. The CDR3 has 13 amino acids. Germline V gene data show CDR1 as SGHRS and CDR2 as YFSETQ. The chain's CDR3 is CASSSVKNEKLFF. The DNA of the CDR3 is TGCGCCAGCAGCTCGGTGAAAAATGAAAAACTGTTTTTT. Drawing the rest from reference TRBV5-1 and TRBJ1-4, the complete variable domain is KAGVTQTPRYLIKTRGQQVTLSCSPISGHRSVSWYQQTPGQGLQFLFEYFSETQRNKGNFPGRFSGRQFSNSRSEMNVSTLELGDSALYLCASSSVKNEKLFFGSGTQLSVL.

This chain uses TRBV30 with TRBJ2-1; no definite D call. This CDR3 spans 12 amino acids. V was clipped by 1 base and J by 9 bases, with 10 bases between them. Germline CDR1 is GTSNPN and CDR2 is SVGIG (reference sequence). The CDR3 nucleotides are TGTGCCTGGAGTGGCGGTACGGGTGAGCAGTTCTTC. Translated, it gives CAWSGGTGEQFF.

Notes on this clone: A far bigger clonotype differs at one base, so this is likely a read error. The chain uses TRBV10-3 and TRBJ1-1; D gene uncertain. Germline assignment: CDR1 ENHRY and CDR2 SYGVKD. The CDR3 has 13 residues. Trimming cost V 3 bases and J 2 bases, with 7 bases left between them. The CDR3 DNA is TGTGCCATCAGTGAATATAGTAACACTGAAGCTTTCTTT. Amino acid sequence: CAISEYSNTEAFF.

V is TRBV19 and J is TRBJ1-2; D gene uncertain. The CDR3 totals 11 residues. CDR1 is LNHDA and CDR2 is SQIVND in the germline V gene (reference sequence). The V and J ends lost 0 bases and 6 bases respectively, with 2 bases between them. The CDR3 sequence is CASSIEDGYTF. CDR3 in DNA: TGTGCCAGTAGTATAGAAGATGGCTACACCTTC.

Worth noting for this clone: Since a far larger clone is one base different, this is likely a read error. The sample holds other DNA sequences that translate to the same CDR3. The V call is TRBV28, the J call TRBJ1-5, with TRBD1 as a possible D gene (5 bases). The CDR3 sequence is 15 residues long. The V gene's germline CDR1 is MDHEN and CDR2 SYDVKM. The CDR3 sequence is CASQRRGRDNQPQHF. CDR3 DNA: TGTGCTAGCCAGAGGAGGGGTAGGGACAATCAGCCCCAGCATTTT.

The J gene is TRBJ2-5, the V gene TRBV4-1; D possibly matches TRBD1 or TRBD2 (5 bases each). V shed 6 bases and J shed 2 bases, with 16 bases lying between them. The CDR3 loop spans 15 amino acids. Germline V gives CDR1 MGHRA, CDR2 YSYEKL. The CDR3 region is CASSSLRDAQETQYF. The DNA of the CDR3 is TGCGCCAGCAGTTCGTTGAGGGACGCTCAAGAGACCCAGTACTTC.

V gene TRBV19 combines with J gene TRBJ2-7; TRBD2 might be the D (6 bases). Germline CDR1 and CDR2: LNHDA and SQIVND (reference sequence). V was shortened by 4 bases and J by 4 bases, with 17 bases between the two germline ends. The CDR3 spans 15 residues. The CDR3 region has the DNA TGTGCCAGTAGTACCTATATCCTGGCGGGATACGAGCAGTACTTC. It encodes CASSTYILAGYEQYF.